This TCR beta chain was profiled in a study of liver allograft versus peripheral blood T cells (dated by TCRdb to about 2020). Context from the whole study: The study compared the T cell receptor repertoires present in transplanted livers with the repertoires present in the peripheral blood of liver transplant recipients.

On the study overall, not on this receptor specifically: According to the report, the T cell receptor repertoires detected in peripheral blood were different from the repertoires found inside liver allografts.

V drops 6 bases and J drops 6 bases, leaving 14 bases in between. Spanning cysteine to phenylalanine, the CDR3 consists of 13 amino acids. Only CDR3 DNA remains: 39 bases, in frame from the first base. As for this clonotype: The antigen this receptor binds is unknown. No base-level quality is on record; no much larger clone is a single base apart.

The sequencer was an Illumina MiSeq. TCRdb trimmed the raw reads at Q25, called clones with MiXCR and kept productive beta chains. Rows with a matching CDR3 protein are joined into one entry that keeps the most common DNA and genes. Here the sample has approximately 9,000 distinct CDR3 sequences; around 18% occur a single time. Approximately 1.2% of the sample is in the top ten clones. The receptor was isolated from a human patient who had a liver transplant. The graft donor may be the source of some T cells after a transplant. In this chain, TRBV12-3 or TRBV12-4 is recombined with TRBJ1-1; the D segment could be TRBD1, given 5 matching bases. CDR3 region: CASRLSWGAEAFF. The DNA is as follows: TGTGCCAGCAGACTTTCTTGGGGGGCTGAAGCTTTCTTT.